Sequencing of this T cell receptor (beta chain) was carried out in a study of a mutant IDH1 vaccine in newly diagnosed glioma. At the level of the study: Beginning 4-6 weeks after radiotherapy alone, or with temozolomide cycles, vaccination took place. The timing of visit V12 was week 35, and that of visit V13 was week 47.

This clone was seen just once. The antigen is undetermined. Time point defined: week 35, safety follow-up. Mutant IDH1 20-mer peptide, at 300 ug, made up each vaccine dose, with topical imiquimod. Assay: immunoSEQ multiplex PCR; the TCRdb copy retains only in-frame clones and omits some. The profile shows about 26,000 clones, roughly 83% of them singletons. From germline, CDR1 is MDHEN and CDR2 SYDVKM. Unmatched junction bases numbered 8, after V lost 3 bases and J lost 8 bases. This CDR3 has 15 amino acids. The genes are TRBV28 and TRBJ2-1; 9 nucleotides line up with TRBD1. This sequence was found in a man younger than 45 with glioma. The material was PBMCs, obtained from a glioma patient whose treatment included an IDH1 peptide vaccine. The CDR3 sequence is CASSLRTGEVDEQFF. The CDR3 DNA follows: TGTGCCAGCAGTTTGCGGACAGGGGAAGTTGATGAGCAGTTCTTC. Full variable domain (outside the CDR3, taken from reference TRBV28 and TRBJ2-1): DVKVTQSSRYLVKRTGEKVFLECVQDMDHENMFWYRQDPGLGLRLIYFSYDVKMKEKGDIPEGYSVSREKKERFSLILESASTNQTSMYLCASSLRTGEVDEQFFGPGTRLTVL.